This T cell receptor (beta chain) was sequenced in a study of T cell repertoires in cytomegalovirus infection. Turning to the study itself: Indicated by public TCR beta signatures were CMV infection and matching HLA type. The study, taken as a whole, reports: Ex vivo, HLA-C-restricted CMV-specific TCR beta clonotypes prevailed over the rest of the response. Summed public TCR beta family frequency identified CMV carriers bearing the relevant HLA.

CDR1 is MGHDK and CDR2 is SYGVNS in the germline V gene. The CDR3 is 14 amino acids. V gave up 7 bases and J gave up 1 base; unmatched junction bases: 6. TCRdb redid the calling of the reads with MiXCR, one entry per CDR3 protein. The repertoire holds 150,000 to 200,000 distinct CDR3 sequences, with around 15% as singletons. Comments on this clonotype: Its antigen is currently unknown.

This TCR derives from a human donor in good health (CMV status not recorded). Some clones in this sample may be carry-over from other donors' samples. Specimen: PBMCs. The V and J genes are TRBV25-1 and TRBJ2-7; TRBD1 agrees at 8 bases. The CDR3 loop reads CASKMTGASYEQYF. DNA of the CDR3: TGTGCCAGCAAAATGACAGGGGCGTCCTACGAGCAGTACTTC.